This T cell receptor (beta chain) was retrieved from a study of cytomegalovirus exposure and HLA in healthy donors. The V gene's germline CDR1 is SGHNT and CDR2 YYREEE (reference sequence). CDR3 length: 14 residues. The V and J ends lost 2 bases and 1 base respectively, with 9 bases between them. Using immunoSEQ multiplex PCR, the repertoire was profiled, and TCRdb retains in-frame clones only, with some absent. This sample has 200,000 to 250,000 clones, with roughly 91% found just once. The TCR originated in a young woman in good health and CMV-seropositive. The chain is built from TRBV5-4 and TRBJ2-5, with D possibly TRBD2 on 6 matching bases. Sequencing was done on a sample of PBMCs. In nucleotides, the CDR3 is TGTGCCAGCAGCTTACCCGGGAGCCAAGAGACCCAGTACTTC. Encoded protein: CASSLPGSQETQYF.